Described below is a single TCR beta chain sequence and its context. This sample is drawn from a study of blood T cell repertoires in COVID-19. Clones were read by immunoSEQ multiplex PCR, and TCRdb kept only the in-frame ones, dropping some. This sample has fewer than 200,000 clones, with around nine tenths found just once. Germline CDR1 is SGHAT and CDR2 is FQNNGV. The V segment lost 4 bases and the J segment 0 bases; nucleotides outside the gene matches: 1. CDR3 length: 15 amino acids. Sequences were obtained from peripheral blood. The V and J genes are TRBV11-2 and TRBJ2-2; 8 nucleotides match TRBD1. The TCR sequence derives from a man aged 35-49 years with active or convalescent COVID-19. CDR3 nucleotide sequence: TGTGCCAGCAGCTGGGGACAGGCGAACACCGGGGAGCTGTTTTTT. Translation: CASSWGQANTGELFF.